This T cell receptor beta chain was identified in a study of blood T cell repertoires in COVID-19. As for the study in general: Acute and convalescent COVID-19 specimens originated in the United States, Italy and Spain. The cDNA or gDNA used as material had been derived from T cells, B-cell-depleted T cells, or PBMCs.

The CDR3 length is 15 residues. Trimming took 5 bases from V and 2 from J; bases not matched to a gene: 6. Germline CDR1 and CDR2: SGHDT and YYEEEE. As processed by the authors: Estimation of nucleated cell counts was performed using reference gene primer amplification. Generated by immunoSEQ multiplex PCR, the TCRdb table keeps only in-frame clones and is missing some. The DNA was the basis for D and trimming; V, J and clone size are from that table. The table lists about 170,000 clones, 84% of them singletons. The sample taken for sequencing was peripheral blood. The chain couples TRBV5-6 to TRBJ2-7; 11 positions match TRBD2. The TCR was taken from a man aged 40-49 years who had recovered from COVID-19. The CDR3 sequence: CASRGLADLPYEQYF. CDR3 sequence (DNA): TGTGCCAGCAGGGGACTAGCGGACCTCCCCTACGAGCAGTACTTC.